The rows below give T cell receptor beta chains drawn from one sample of a study of blood T cell repertoires in COVID-19. Assay: immunoSEQ multiplex PCR; the TCRdb copy retains only in-frame clones and omits some. The sample carries about 480,000 clones, more than 75% recorded once. The sample consisted of PBMCs or T cells enriched from blood (not recorded which). These receptors all stem from a woman in her forties who had recovered from COVID-19. Both conserved end residues are part of each CDR3. A D gene is named only where the DNA matches it firmly. Clone size, where shown, is once, few, many, or a class for clones that have expanded.

D gene	V gene	clone size	J gene	CDR3 protein	CDR3 DNA
TRBD2	TRBV27	NA	TRBJ2-1	CASSLQASGSYNEQFF	TGTGCCAGCAGTTTACAGGCTAGCGGGAGTTACAATGAGCAGTTCTTC
TRBD1	TRBV27	NA	TRBJ1-6	CASSYDRGIVSPLHF	TGTGCCAGCAGCTACGACAGGGGGATTGTGTCACCCCTCCACTTT
NA	TRBV18	NA	TRBJ1-1	CASSPVSSPTGFF	TGTGCCAGCTCACCAGTAAGCTCTCCTACCGGGTTCTTT
TRBD2	TRBV2	NA	TRBJ2-7	CASSEREGLYEQYF	TGTGCCAGCAGTGAACGGGAGGGCCTATACGAGCAGTACTTC
TRBD1	TRBV5-6	NA	TRBJ2-1	CASSSRTGGRDEQFF	TGTGCCAGCAGCTCCCGGACAGGGGGTAGGGATGAGCAGTTCTTC
TRBD2	TRBV5-1	NA	TRBJ2-3	CASSLGLAGGPDTQYF	TGCGCCAGCAGCTTGGGACTAGCGGGAGGGCCAGATACGCAGTATTTT
TRBD1	TRBV10-3	NA	TRBJ2-1	CAISEPKGAGNEQFF	TGTGCCATCAGTGAGCCGAAGGGGGCCGGGAATGAGCAGTTCTTC
NA	TRBV15	NA	TRBJ2-5	CATKYAEPFKYQETQYF	TGTGCCACCAAGTATGCTGAGCCCTTCAAGTACCAAGAGACCCAGTACTTC
NA	TRBV18	NA	TRBJ1-1	CASSPPAGKTEAFF	TGTGCCAGCTCACCCCCCGCAGGGAAGACTGAAGCTTTCTTT
TRBD1	TRBV10-1	once	TRBJ1-1	CASRTRDRGRRNTEAFF	TGCGCCAGCAGGACCCGGGACAGGGGGCGCCGGAACACTGAAGCTTTCTTT
TRBD1	TRBV5-6	NA	TRBJ2-5	CASSAATGALYQETQYF	TGTGCCAGCAGCGCTGCGACAGGGGCGTTGTACCAAGAGACCCAGTACTTC
NA	TRBV28	NA	TRBJ1-4	CASTKGNEKLFF	TGTGCCAGCACGAAGGGGAATGAAAAACTGTTTTTT
NA	TRBV6-5	NA	TRBJ2-1	CASSSADMKQFF	TGTGCCAGCAGTTCGGCGGACATGAAGCAGTTCTTC
TRBD2	TRBV5-1	NA	TRBJ2-7	CASKPGGTSGHYEQYF	TGCGCCAGCAAACCGGGAGGGACTAGCGGACACTACGAGCAGTACTTC
NA	TRBV15	NA	TRBJ2-1	CATSRGRDRYNEQFF	TGTGCCACCAGCAGAGGGAGGGACAGATACAATGAGCAGTTCTTC
NA	TRBV11-2	NA	TRBJ2-3	CASSLGEISTDTQYF	TGTGCCAGCAGCTTAGGGGAGATAAGCACAGATACGCAGTATTTT
TRBD1	TRBV13	once	TRBJ2-7	CASSPGQGTSYEQYF	TGTGCCAGCAGCCCGGGACAGGGAACCTCCTACGAGCAGTACTTC
TRBD1	TRBV19	few	TRBJ2-7	CASSIGTASLSYEQYF	TGTGCCAGTAGTATCGGGACAGCTAGCCTCTCCTACGAGCAGTACTTC
TRBD1	TRBV24-1	NA	TRBJ2-3	CATSDSGQGADTQYF	TGTGCCACCAGTGATTCGGGACAGGGTGCAGATACGCAGTATTTT
TRBD1	TRBV3-1/TRBV3-2	NA	TRBJ1-3	CASSQERGGDRATGNTIYF	TGTGCCAGCAGCCAAGAACGGGGCGGCGACAGGGCGACTGGAAACACCATATATTTT
TRBD1	TRBV4-3	NA	TRBJ1-2	CASSQESTGIYGYTF	TGCGCCAGCAGCCAAGAGTCGACAGGGATCTATGGCTACACCTTC
NA	TRBV7-2	NA	TRBJ2-7	CASSALYEQYF	TGTGCCAGCAGCGCACTCTACGAGCAGTACTTC
NA	TRBV2	NA	TRBJ2-7	CASSEGYSQQYF	TGTGCCAGCAGTGAAGGCTACAGCCAGCAGTACTTC
TRBD1	TRBV5-1	NA	TRBJ2-5	CASSGGQGQETQYF	TGCGCCAGCAGCGGAGGACAGGGACAAGAGACCCAGTACTTC
TRBD2	TRBV15	NA	TRBJ2-1	CATSGSSGAHNEQFF	TGTGCCACCAGCGGAAGTAGCGGGGCCCACAATGAGCAGTTCTTC
NA	TRBV4-2	NA	TRBJ2-7	CASSQGSQGIGEQYF	TGTGCCAGCAGCCAAGGTTCACAGGGAATCGGCGAGCAGTACTTC
NA	TRBV2	NA	TRBJ1-1	CASSLVGTEAFF	TGTGCCAGCAGCCTAGTGGGCACTGAAGCTTTCTTT
TRBD1	TRBV5-5	once	TRBJ2-7	CASSRTGAYEQYF	TGTGCCAGCAGCCGGACAGGGGCCTACGAGCAGTACTTC
TRBD1	TRBV29-1	NA	TRBJ1-5	CSVAAGGLNQPQHF	TGCAGCGTTGCTGCAGGGGGCTTGAATCAGCCCCAGCATTTT
NA	TRBV5-1	NA	TRBJ2-2	CASSWTADTGELFF	TGCGCCAGCAGCTGGACAGCAGACACCGGGGAGCTGTTTTTT
NA	TRBV10-3	NA	TRBJ2-1	CAISDSPSDAREQFF	TGTGCCATCAGTGACTCCCCCTCCGACGCGAGGGAGCAGTTCTTC
TRBD2	TRBV5-1	once	TRBJ2-1	CASSLVAGAFPNEQFF	TGCGCCAGCAGCTTGGTGGCGGGAGCATTCCCCAATGAGCAGTTCTTC
NA	TRBV24-1	once	TRBJ2-1	CATSDLAESSYNEQFF	TGTGCCACCAGTGATTTAGCGGAAAGCTCCTACAATGAGCAGTTCTTC
TRBD1	TRBV11-2	NA	TRBJ2-2	CASIDAGTVNTGELFF	TGTGCCAGCATCGACGCCGGGACAGTAAACACCGGGGAGCTGTTTTTT
TRBD2	TRBV4-3	NA	TRBJ2-1	CASSHRLAHEQFF	TGCGCCAGCAGCCATAGACTAGCCCATGAGCAGTTCTTC
TRBD1	TRBV18	once	TRBJ2-1	CASSPRTGINEQFF	TGTGCCAGCTCACCAAGGACAGGGATAAATGAGCAGTTCTTC
NA	TRBV2	NA	TRBJ1-2	CASSGEEMSGYTF	TGTGCCAGCAGTGGGGAGGAGATGAGCGGCTACACCTTC
NA	TRBV12-5	NA	TRBJ1-6	CASGLGNSPLHF	TGTGCTAGTGGTCTCGGTAATTCACCCCTCCACTTT
NA	TRBV11-2	NA	TRBJ2-2	CASSLQPGSLITGELFF	TGTGCCAGCAGCTTACAACCAGGATCCCTCATCACCGGGGAGCTGTTTTTT
TRBD1	TRBV5-1	NA	TRBJ1-2	CASRLGTEQIYGYTF	TGCGCCAGCAGACTCGGGACAGAGCAGATCTATGGCTACACCTTC
NA	TRBV27	NA	TRBJ1-2	CASSLKWDYRGGYTF	TGTGCCAGCAGTCTAAAATGGGATTACAGAGGGGGCTACACCTTC
NA	TRBV28	NA	TRBJ1-2	CASSANPNYGYTF	TGTGCCAGCAGCGCTAATCCTAACTATGGCTACACCTTC
TRBD1	TRBV5-6	NA	TRBJ2-7	CASSIGTGAYEQYF	TGTGCCAGCAGCATCGGGACAGGGGCCTACGAGCAGTACTTC
NA	TRBV20-1	NA	TRBJ1-2	CSARSGYGYTF	TGCAGTGCTCGGTCGGGCTATGGCTACACCTTC
TRBD1	TRBV28	NA	TRBJ1-2	CASSSQGVDGYTF	TGTGCCAGCAGTTCTCAGGGGGTGGATGGCTACACCTTC
NA	TRBV11-2	NA	TRBJ1-6	CASSLTIAGGYNSPLHF	TGTGCCAGCAGCTTAACGATTGCCGGGGGCTATAATTCACCCCTCCACTTT
TRBD1	TRBV4-3	few	TRBJ2-7	CASSQEILGKGAYEQYF	TGCGCCAGCAGCCAAGAAATTCTGGGGAAGGGGGCTTACGAGCAGTACTTC
TRBD2	TRBV3-1/TRBV3-2	NA	TRBJ2-1	CASSQPGLADHNEQFF	TGTGCCAGCAGCCAACCGGGACTAGCGGACCACAATGAGCAGTTCTTC
TRBD2	TRBV4-3	NA	TRBJ2-1	CASSQREGLYNEQFF	TGCGCCAGCAGCCAACGGGAGGGCCTTTACAATGAGCAGTTCTTC
NA	TRBV6-2/TRBV6-3	NA	TRBJ1-1	CASSYRGPEAFF	TGTGCCAGCAGTTACAGGGGCCCTGAAGCTTTCTTT
TRBD1	TRBV30	NA	TRBJ1-1	CACSRDRGPTEAFF	TGTGCCTGCTCTAGGGACAGGGGGCCGACTGAAGCTTTCTTT
NA	TRBV12-3/TRBV12-4	NA	TRBJ1-6	CASSFQGDSPLHF	TGTGCCAGCAGTTTCCAGGGTGATTCACCCCTCCACTTT
NA	TRBV5-6	few	TRBJ2-7	CASSLPGVSASHYEQYF	TGTGCCAGCAGCTTGCCAGGGGTGTCCGCATCACATTACGAGCAGTACTTC
NA	TRBV19	once	TRBJ1-3	CASSGESGSGNTIYF	TGTGCCAGTTCAGGGGAATCGGGCTCTGGAAACACCATATATTTT
TRBD2	TRBV7-2	NA	TRBJ2-1	CASSKKLPSGSLGNEQFF	TGTGCCAGCAGCAAAAAGCTTCCTAGCGGGAGTCTTGGCAATGAGCAGTTCTTC
NA	TRBV4-3	NA	TRBJ1-3	CASSQLTGFSGNTIYF	TGCGCCAGCAGCCAACTTACGGGATTCTCTGGAAACACCATATATTTT
NA	TRBV10-1	NA	TRBJ1-5	CASSEDTIQPQHF	TGCGCCAGCAGTGAAGACACAATTCAGCCCCAGCATTTT
TRBD1	TRBV7-9	NA	TRBJ2-3	CASSRTGRFIDTQYF	TGTGCCAGCAGCCGGACAGGGCGGTTTATAGATACGCAGTATTTT
TRBD1	TRBV7-2	NA	TRBJ1-2	CASSPDRGRRGYTF	TGTGCCAGCAGCCCGGACAGGGGGCGTAGAGGCTACACCTTC